This TCR beta chain was recorded in a study of CD8 T cells in Susac syndrome. It was with random hexamers that roughly 0.5 to 1 ug RNA was reverse transcribed. TCRdb reprocessed the immunoSEQ multiplex PCR reads via MiXCR and lists one record per CDR3 protein. Counted here are about 130,000 distinct CDR3 sequences, 93% occurring once; the ten biggest clones make up roughly 0.32%. Sequencing targeted TCR beta in blood CD8+ and CD4+ T cells. Germline CDR1 is SGDLS and CDR2 is YYNGEE. CDR3 length equals 15 residues. Trimming left V 0 bases short and J 0 bases short, with 10 bases between. This TCR was recovered from a human donor with multiple sclerosis. V and J are TRBV9 and TRBJ2-7; perhaps TRBD1 as D (6 bases). The sequencing sample was made of CD8+ T cells from PBMCs. The CDR3 loop is CASSVGQASSYEQYF. DNA for the CDR3: TGTGCCAGCAGCGTAGGACAGGCAAGCTCCTACGAGCAGTACTTC.